This T cell receptor (beta chain) was sequenced in a study of molecular identifiers for immune sequencing clone quantification. TCRdb re-called the PCR reads through MiXCR, storing one row per CDR3 protein. The sample yields roughly 320,000 distinct CDR3 sequences, about 22% seen once. This clonotype was seen at least ten times. The specimen sequenced was naive CD8+ T cells from blood, with Jurkat cell RNA spiked in. Noted subset: FACS-sorted CD8+CD4-CCR7+CD45RA+ naive T cells. This receptor was taken from a human donor in good health. Some libraries in this study had Jurkat cell RNA spiked in.

The CDR3 sequence: CAGGLAGEPDTQYF. The CDR3 DNA sequence: TGTGCCGGAGGACTAGCGGGAGAACCAGATACGCAGTATTTT. The rearrangement uses TRBV2 and TRBJ2-3, with 13 nucleotides matching TRBD2. CDR1 and CDR2 from the germline V gene are SNHLY and FYNNEI. There are 14 residues in the CDR3. Trimming removed 11 bases from V and 4 bases from J; junction bases left unmatched: 6.